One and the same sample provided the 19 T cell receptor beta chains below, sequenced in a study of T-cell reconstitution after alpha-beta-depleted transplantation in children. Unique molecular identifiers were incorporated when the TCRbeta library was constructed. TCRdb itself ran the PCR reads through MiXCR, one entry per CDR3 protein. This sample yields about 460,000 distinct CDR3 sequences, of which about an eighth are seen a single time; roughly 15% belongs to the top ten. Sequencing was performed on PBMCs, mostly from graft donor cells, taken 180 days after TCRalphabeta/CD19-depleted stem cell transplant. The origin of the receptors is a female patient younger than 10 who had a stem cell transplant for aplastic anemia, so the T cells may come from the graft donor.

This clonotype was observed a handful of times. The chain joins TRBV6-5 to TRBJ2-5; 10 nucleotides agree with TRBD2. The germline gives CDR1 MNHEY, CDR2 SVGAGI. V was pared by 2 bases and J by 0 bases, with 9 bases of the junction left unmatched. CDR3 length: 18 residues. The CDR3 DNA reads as TGTGCCAGCAGTTACGGTCTAGCGGGAGCGTTGTACCAAGAGACCCAGTACTTC. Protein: CASSYGLAGALYQETQYF.

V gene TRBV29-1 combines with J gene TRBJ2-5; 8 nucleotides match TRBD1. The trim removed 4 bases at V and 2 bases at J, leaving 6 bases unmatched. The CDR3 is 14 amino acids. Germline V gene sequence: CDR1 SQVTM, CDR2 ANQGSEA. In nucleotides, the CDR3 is TGCAGCGTTGCAGGGGGCGAAGGTCAAGAGACCCAGTACTTC. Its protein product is CSVAGGEGQETQYF.

The CDR3 DNA reads as TGTGCCAGCAGTGAAATGACAGGGGGCAATACTGAAGCTTTCTTT. Translating it yields CASSEMTGGNTEAFF. The J gene is TRBJ1-1, the V gene TRBV28, with TRBD1 matching 10 bases. CDR3 length: 15 residues. Germline V lookup: CDR1 MDHEN, CDR2 SYDVKM. V lost 5 bases and J lost 5; bases outside the gene matches: 8.

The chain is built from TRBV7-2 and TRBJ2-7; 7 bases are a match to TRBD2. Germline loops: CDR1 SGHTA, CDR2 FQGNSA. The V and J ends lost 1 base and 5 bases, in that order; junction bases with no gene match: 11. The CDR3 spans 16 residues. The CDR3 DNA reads TGTGCCAGCAGCTTAGTTCCGGGAGGAGGCCCCCACGAGCAGTACTTC. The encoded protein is CASSLVPGGGPHEQYF.

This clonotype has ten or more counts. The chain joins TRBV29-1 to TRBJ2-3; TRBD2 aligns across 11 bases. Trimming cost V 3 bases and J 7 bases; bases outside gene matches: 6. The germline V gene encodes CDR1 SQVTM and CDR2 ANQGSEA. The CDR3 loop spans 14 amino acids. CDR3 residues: CSVDLAGGPYTQYF. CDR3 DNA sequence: TGCAGCGTTGATTTAGCGGGAGGGCCGTATACGCAGTATTTT.

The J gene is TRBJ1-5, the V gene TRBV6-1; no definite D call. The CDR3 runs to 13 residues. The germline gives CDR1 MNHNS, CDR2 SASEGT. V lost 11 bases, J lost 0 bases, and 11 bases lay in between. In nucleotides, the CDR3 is TGTGCCTCTCGTGGATATAGCAATCAGCCCCAGCATTTT. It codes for CASRGYSNQPQHF.

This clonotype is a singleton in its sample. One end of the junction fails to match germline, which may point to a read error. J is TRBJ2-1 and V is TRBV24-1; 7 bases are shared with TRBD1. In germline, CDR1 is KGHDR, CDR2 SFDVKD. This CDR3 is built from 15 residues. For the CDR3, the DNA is TGTGCCACCGGTGATGTTACACAGGGGCGGGATGAGCAGTTCTTC. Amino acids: CATGDVTQGRDEQFF.

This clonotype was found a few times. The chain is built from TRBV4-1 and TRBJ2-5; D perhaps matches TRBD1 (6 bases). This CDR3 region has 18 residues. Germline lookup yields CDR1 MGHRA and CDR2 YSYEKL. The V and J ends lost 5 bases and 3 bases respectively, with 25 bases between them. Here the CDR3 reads CASSAIVWSTDRKETQYF. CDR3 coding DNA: TGCGCCAGCAGCGCCATCGTTTGGTCGACGGACAGAAAAGAGACCCAGTACTTC.

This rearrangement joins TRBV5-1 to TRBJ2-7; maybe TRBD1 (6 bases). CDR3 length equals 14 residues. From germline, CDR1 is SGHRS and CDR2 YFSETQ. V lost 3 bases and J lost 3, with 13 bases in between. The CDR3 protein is CASSSKQGDYEQYV. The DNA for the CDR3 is TGCGCCAGCAGCTCAAAACAGGGAGACTACGAGCAGTACGTC.

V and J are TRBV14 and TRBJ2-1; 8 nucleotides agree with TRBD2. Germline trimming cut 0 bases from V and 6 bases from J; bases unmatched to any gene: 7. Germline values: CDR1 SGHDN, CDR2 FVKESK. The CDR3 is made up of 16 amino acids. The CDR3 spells CASSQEGREGRNEQFF. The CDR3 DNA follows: TGTGCCAGCAGCCAAGAGGGTCGGGAGGGGCGCAATGAGCAGTTCTTC. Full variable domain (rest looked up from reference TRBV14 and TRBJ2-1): EAGVTQFPSHSVIEKGQTVTLRCDPISGHDNLYWYRRVMGKEIKFLLHFVKESKQDESGMPNNRFLAERTGGTYSTLKVQPAELEDSGVYFCASSQEGREGRNEQFFGPGTRLTVL.

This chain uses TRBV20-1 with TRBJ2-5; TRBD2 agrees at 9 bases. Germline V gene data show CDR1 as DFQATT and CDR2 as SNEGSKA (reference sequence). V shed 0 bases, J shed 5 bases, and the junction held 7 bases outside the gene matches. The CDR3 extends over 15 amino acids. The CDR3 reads CSARDPRSGRETQYF. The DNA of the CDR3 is TGCAGTGCTAGAGATCCGCGGAGCGGGAGGGAGACCCAGTACTTC.

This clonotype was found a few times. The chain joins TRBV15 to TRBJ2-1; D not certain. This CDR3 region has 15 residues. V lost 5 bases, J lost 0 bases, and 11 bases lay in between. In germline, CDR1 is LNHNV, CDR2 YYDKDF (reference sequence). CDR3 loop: CATSLGWSSYNEQFF. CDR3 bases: TGTGCCACCAGCCTAGGGTGGAGCTCCTACAATGAGCAGTTCTTC.

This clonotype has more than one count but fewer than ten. In nucleotides, the CDR3 is TGTGCCAGCAGCATGGGACTAGCGGGAGAGCAGTACTTC. The encoded protein is CASSMGLAGEQYF. V is TRBV28 and J is TRBJ2-7; 13 bases are shared with TRBD2. CDR3 length: 13 residues. Germline lookup yields CDR1 MDHEN and CDR2 SYDVKM. The V and J ends lost 6 bases and 7 bases, in that order; junction bases with no gene match: 3.

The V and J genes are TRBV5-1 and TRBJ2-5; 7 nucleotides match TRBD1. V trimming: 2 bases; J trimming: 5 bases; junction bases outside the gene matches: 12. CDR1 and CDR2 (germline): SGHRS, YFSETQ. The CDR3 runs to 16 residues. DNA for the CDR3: TGCGCCAGCAGCTTCTTCGGACAGGTCGGCTCGGAGACCCAGTACTTC. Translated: CASSFFGQVGSETQYF. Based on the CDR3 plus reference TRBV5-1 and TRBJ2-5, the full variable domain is KAGVTQTPRYLIKTRGQQVTLSCSPISGHRSVSWYQQTPGQGLQFLFEYFSETQRNKGNFPGRFSGRQFSNSRSEMNVSTLELGDSALYLCASSFFGQVGSETQYFGPGTRLLVL.

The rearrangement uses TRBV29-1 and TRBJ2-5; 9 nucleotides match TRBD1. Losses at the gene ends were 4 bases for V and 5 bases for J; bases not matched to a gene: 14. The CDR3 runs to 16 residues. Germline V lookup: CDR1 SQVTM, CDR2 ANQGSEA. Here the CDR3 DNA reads TGCAGCGTTGTTGGGTTGAGGACAGGGGACTTGGAGACCCAGTACTTC. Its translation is CSVVGLRTGDLETQYF.

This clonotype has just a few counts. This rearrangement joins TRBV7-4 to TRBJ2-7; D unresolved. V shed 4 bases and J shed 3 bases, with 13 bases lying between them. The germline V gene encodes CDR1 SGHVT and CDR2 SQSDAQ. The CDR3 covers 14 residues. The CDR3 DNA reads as TGTGCCAGCAGCTCCGAGTCGGGCCACTACGAGCAGTACTTC. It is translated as CASSSESGHYEQYF.

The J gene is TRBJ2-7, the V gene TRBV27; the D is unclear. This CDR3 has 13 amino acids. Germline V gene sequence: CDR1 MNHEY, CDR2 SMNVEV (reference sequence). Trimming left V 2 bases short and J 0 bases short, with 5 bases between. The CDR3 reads CASSLKSSYEQYV. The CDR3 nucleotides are TGTGCCAGCAGTTTAAAAAGCTCCTACGAGCAGTACGTC.

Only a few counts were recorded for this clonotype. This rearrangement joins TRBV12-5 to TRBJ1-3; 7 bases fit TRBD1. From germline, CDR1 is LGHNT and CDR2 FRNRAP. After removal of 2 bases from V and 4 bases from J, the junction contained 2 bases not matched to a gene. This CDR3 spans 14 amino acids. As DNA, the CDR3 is TGTGCTAGTGGTTTGAACAGGGGAGGAAACACCATATATTTT. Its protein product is CASGLNRGGNTIYF.

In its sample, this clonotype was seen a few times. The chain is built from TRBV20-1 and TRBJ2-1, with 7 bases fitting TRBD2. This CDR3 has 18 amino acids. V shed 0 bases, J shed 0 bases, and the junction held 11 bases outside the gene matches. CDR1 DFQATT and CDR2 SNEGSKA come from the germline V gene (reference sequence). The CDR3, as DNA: TGCAGTGCTAGAGATGAGCGGGGCTTACTGGGCTCCTACAATGAGCAGTTCTTC. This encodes CSARDERGLLGSYNEQFF.